These 29 T cell receptor beta chains originate from one sample sequenced in a study of blood T cell repertoires in COVID-19. TCRdb's copy holds only in-frame clones and misses some; the assay was immunoSEQ multiplex PCR. Of about 240,000 clones listed, 75% to 90% are singletons. The sequenced sample was PBMCs or T cells enriched from blood (not recorded which). The origin of the receptors is a woman aged 40 to 50 with acute COVID-19.

The chain combines TRBV10-1 with TRBJ2-5; 8 bases line up with TRBD2. Germline values: CDR1 WNHNN, CDR2 SYGVQD (reference sequence). Trimming removed 4 bases from V and 6 bases from J; junction bases left unmatched: 7. The CDR3 is made up of 14 amino acids. The CDR3 bases are TGCGCCAGCAGTGCAGCGGGAGTAGTAAAGACCCAGTACTTC. Protein sequence: CASSAAGVVKTQYF.

The chain links TRBV6-6 to TRBJ2-7; TRBD2 matches at 10 bases. Germline CDR1 reads MNHNY; CDR2 reads SVGAGI (reference sequence). CDR3 length: 14 residues. Germline trimming cut 2 bases from V and 7 bases from J; bases unmatched to any gene: 5. CDR3 sequence reads: CASSYIGLAEEQYF. The CDR3 nucleotides are TGTGCCAGCAGTTACATCGGACTAGCGGAAGAGCAGTACTTC.

The gene calls are TRBV19 and TRBJ2-7; perhaps TRBD2 as D (5 bases). Germline loops: CDR1 LNHDA, CDR2 SQIVND (reference sequence). Trimming pared 3 bases from V and 0 bases from J, leaving 12 bases between. This CDR3 is 15 amino acids long. The CDR3 sequence is CASSISGVSSYEQYF. The CDR3 DNA follows: TGTGCCAGTAGTATTTCCGGGGTAAGCTCCTACGAGCAGTACTTC.

V gene TRBV29-1 combines with J gene TRBJ2-1, with TRBD2 matching 8 bases. There are 11 residues in the CDR3. Germline values: CDR1 SQVTM, CDR2 ANQGSEA. V lost 7 bases, J lost 6 bases, and 2 bases stayed unmatched. The CDR3 sequence is CSGSGSNEQFF. The CDR3 DNA is TGCAGCGGGAGCGGGAGCAATGAGCAGTTCTTC.

The V call is TRBV5-5, the J call TRBJ1-1; perhaps TRBD1 as D (5 bases). The CDR3 runs 16 residues. The V end lost 3 bases, the J end lost 1 base, and 16 bases lay between the germline ends. Germline-derived CDR1 and CDR2 are SGHKS and YYEKEE (reference sequence). The CDR3 loop reads CASSSSWAGQNTEAFF. The CDR3, as DNA: TGTGCCAGCAGCTCCTCCTGGGCAGGGCAGAACACTGAAGCTTTCTTT.

The chain has TRBV6-6 and TRBJ1-1, with 8 bases aligning to TRBD1. With V trimmed by 0 bases and J by 10 bases, 10 bases remained unmatched. From germline, CDR1 is MNHNY and CDR2 SVGAGI (reference sequence). The length of the CDR3 is 15 residues. Here the CDR3 DNA reads TGTGCCAGCAGTTACTCTCAGACAGGGGACCCTGCAGCTTTCTTT. This gives the protein CASSYSQTGDPAAFF.

V usage is TRBV13 and J usage is TRBJ2-7; 7 bases are a match to TRBD1. V dropped 5 bases and J dropped 0; count of bases not matched to a gene: 19. Germline CDR1 is PRHDT and CDR2 is FYEKMQ (reference sequence). This CDR3 comprises 19 residues. CDR3 bases: TGTGCCAGCAGCCCTTTAGGGGACGGACAGGCCGATAGCTCCTACGAGCAGTACTTC. Translating it yields CASSPLGDGQADSSYEQYF.

The chain has TRBV3-1 (or the pseudogene TRBV3-2) and TRBJ2-3; 8 nucleotides match TRBD2. Germline CDR1 and CDR2: LGHDT and YNNKEL (reference sequence). Trimming cost V 6 bases and J 6 bases; bases outside gene matches: 8. The CDR3 has 14 amino acids. CDR3 sequence (DNA): TGTGCCAGCAGTCGGGTAGCGGGATTGGATACGCAGTATTTT. It is translated as CASSRVAGLDTQYF.

The chain joins TRBV9 to TRBJ2-5; 9 nucleotides agree with TRBD2. Trimming cost V 0 bases and J 4 bases; bases outside gene matches: 7. This CDR3 has 16 amino acids. Germline CDR1 and CDR2: SGDLS and YYNGEE. DNA of the CDR3: TGTGCCAGCAGCGTAGTGGATAGCGGGAGTGGAGAGACCCAGTACTTC. Its protein product is CASSVVDSGSGETQYF.

This clone appeared a single time. The chain uses TRBV5-4 and TRBJ2-7; D may be TRBD1 (6 bases). The CDR3 contains 13 residues. Trimming pared 3 bases from V and 7 bases from J, leaving 14 bases between. Germline V gene lookup returns CDR1 SGHNT and CDR2 YYREEE (reference sequence). The CDR3 sequence is CASSWVTGGEQYF. The CDR3 DNA sequence: TGTGCCAGCAGCTGGGTGACAGGCGGAGAGCAGTACTTC.

The chain links TRBV7-9 to TRBJ2-7; D might be TRBD2 (5 bases). This CDR3 contains 12 residues. Trimming took off 2 bases at V and 6 bases at J, with 8 bases between the two ends. Germline loops: CDR1 SEHNR, CDR2 FQNEAQ (reference sequence). CDR3: CASSLRDFEQYF. CDR3 bases: TGTGCCAGCAGCTTACGGGATTTCGAGCAGTACTTC.

This clone has only one observation. V gene TRBV3-1 (or the pseudogene TRBV3-2) combines with J gene TRBJ2-7; tentative D call: TRBD2 (6 bases). V lost 3 bases and J lost 1, with 10 bases in between. Germline lookup yields CDR1 LGHDT and CDR2 YNNKEL (reference sequence). The CDR3 runs to 14 residues. The CDR3 DNA reads TGTGCCAGCAGCCACGGGAGTCTGTCCTACGAGCAGTACTTC. Its translation: CASSHGSLSYEQYF.

The chain carries TRBV6-1 and TRBJ2-2; 10 bases are shared with TRBD2. The V gene's germline CDR1 is MNHNS and CDR2 SASEGT. J lost 4 bases, V lost 1 base, and 9 bases had no gene match. The CDR3 is made up of 18 amino acids. CDR3 in DNA: TGTGCCAGCAGTGAAGGACCGGGACTAGCGACTTCCACCGGGGAGCTGTTTTTT. Protein: CASSEGPGLATSTGELFF.

This clone was seen just once. This chain links TRBV3-1 (or the pseudogene TRBV3-2) with TRBJ2-7; D gene ambiguous. V was cut by 3 bases and J by 5 bases, with 8 bases left in between. Germline values: CDR1 LGHDT, CDR2 YNNKEL (reference sequence). The CDR3 is 12 amino acids. The CDR3 protein is CASSQARDEQYF. The CDR3 DNA reads TGTGCCAGCAGCCAGGCCCGGGACGAGCAGTACTTC.

V usage is TRBV11-3 and J usage is TRBJ2-7; 9 bases line up with TRBD1. CDR3 length: 15 amino acids. The germline V gene encodes CDR1 SGHNT and CDR2 YENEEA. V lost 1 base, J lost 4 bases, and 5 bases stayed unmatched. DNA of the CDR3: TGTGCCAGCAGCTTAGGCGGGACAGGGTATTACGAGCAGTACTTC. Translating it yields CASSLGGTGYYEQYF.

This chain links TRBV20-1 with TRBJ1-2, with a tentative D call TRBD1 (5 bases). The CDR3 has 10 residues. V was shortened by 5 bases and J by 7 bases, with 8 bases between the two germline ends. Germline V gives CDR1 DFQATT, CDR2 SNEGSKA (reference sequence). The CDR3 region is CSAPTGGYTF. CDR3 bases: TGCAGTGCTCCTACAGGTGGCTACACCTTC.

The chain recombines TRBV12-3 or TRBV12-4 with TRBJ2-4; no clear D. Trimming took 4 bases from V and 2 from J, leaving 3 bases between them. The CDR3 runs to 12 residues. The CDR3 is CASSSSKNIQYF. The CDR3 nucleotides read TGTGCCAGCAGTTCTTCCAAAAACATTCAGTACTTC.

The CDR3, as DNA: TGTGCCAGCTCAAGCCCGACAGGGGAGGAGACTGAAGCTTTCTTT. Its translation: CASSSPTGEETEAFF. The chain joins TRBV18 to TRBJ1-1, with TRBD1 identical over 8 bases. This CDR3 spans 15 amino acids. Germline lookup yields CDR1 KGHSH and CDR2 LQKENI. V was pared by 5 bases and J by 5 bases, with 10 bases of the junction left unmatched. Variable domain in full (rest from reference TRBV18 and TRBJ1-1): NAGVMQNPRHLVRRRGQEARLRCSPMKGHSHVYWYRQLPEEGLKFMVYLQKENIIDESGMPKERFSAEFPKEGPSILRIQQVVRGDSAAYFCASSSPTGEETEAFFGQGTRLTVV.

V usage is TRBV11-3 and J usage is TRBJ1-1, with 8 bases identical to TRBD1. Trimming cost V 3 bases and J 3 bases; bases outside gene matches: 0. This CDR3 comprises 13 residues. Germline V lookup: CDR1 SGHNT, CDR2 YENEEA. This CDR3 reads CASSLGQDTEAFF. DNA for the CDR3: TGTGCCAGCAGCTTGGGACAGGACACTGAAGCTTTCTTT.

The chain's CDR3 is CASSGREGSYNEQFF. The CDR3 DNA reads as TGTGCCAGCAGCGGTCGGGAGGGCTCCTACAATGAGCAGTTCTTC. This chain links TRBV2 with TRBJ2-1; 8 bases align to TRBD2. Germline-derived CDR1 and CDR2 are SNHLY and FYNNEI. The CDR3 is 15 amino acids. V was clipped by 6 bases and J by 0 bases; unmatched bases: 4.

The CDR3 sequence: CASSPFQGGNTIYF. As DNA, the CDR3 is TGTGCCAGCTCACCCTTCCAGGGGGGAAACACCATATATTTT. The rearrangement uses TRBV18 and TRBJ1-3, with D perhaps TRBD1 (6 bases). V was pared by 3 bases and J by 4 bases, with 10 bases between. The CDR3 covers 14 residues. Germline V gene data show CDR1 as KGHSH and CDR2 as LQKENI.

This clone is a singleton in its sample. V gene TRBV24-1 combines with J gene TRBJ1-5; 9 bases match TRBD1. The V segment lost 5 bases and the J segment 5 bases; nucleotides outside the gene matches: 6. This CDR3 comprises 15 residues. Germline CDR1 KGHDR, CDR2 SFDVKD. The DNA of the CDR3 is TGTGCCACCAGTGGGCCGGGACAGGGTTATCAGCCCCAGCATTTT. It specifies CATSGPGQGYQPQHF.

The chain joins TRBV6-5 to TRBJ2-7; the D gene is possibly TRBD2 (6 bases). CDR1 and CDR2 (germline): MNHEY, SVGAGI. Deletions cut 3 bases from V and 8 bases from J, with 17 bases between. This CDR3 has 14 amino acids. CDR3 protein: CASSYNWRDKQQYF. DNA of the CDR3: TGTGCCAGCAGTTATAATTGGAGGGATAAACAGCAGTACTTC.

CDR3 sequence reads: CATSRDRGWREGSYNEQFF. In nucleotides, the CDR3 is TGTGCCACCAGCAGAGATCGGGGGTGGCGGGAGGGCTCCTACAATGAGCAGTTCTTC. The rearrangement links TRBV15 to TRBJ2-1; 9 bases align to TRBD2. V shed 0 bases and J 0 bases; nucleotides not matched to a gene: 9. The CDR3 is 19 amino acids. CDR1 is LNHNV, CDR2 YYDKDF, per germline (reference sequence).

This clone appeared a few times. This sequence joins TRBV11-1 and TRBJ2-2; D is ambiguous. Germline lookup yields CDR1 SGHAT and CDR2 FQDESV (reference sequence). The CDR3 runs 11 residues. The V end was cut by 9 bases, the J end by 3 bases, with 5 bases between. The CDR3 is CASEHTGELFF. The CDR3 coding sequence is TGTGCCAGTGAGCACACCGGGGAGCTGTTTTTT.

The V and J genes are TRBV28 and TRBJ2-1; 8 positions match TRBD1. Germline CDR1 and CDR2: MDHEN and SYDVKM. The CDR3 has 15 residues. J lost 2 bases, V lost 5 bases, and 5 bases had no gene match. CDR3: CASSGPGGAYNEQFF. Written as DNA, the CDR3 is TGTGCCAGCAGTGGGCCAGGGGGCGCCTACAATGAGCAGTTCTTC.

The CDR3 DNA reads TGTGCCAGCAGTTTGAGACTAGGCGGGGAGCTGTTTTTT. Protein sequence: CASSLRLGGELFF. V and J are TRBV12-3 or TRBV12-4 and TRBJ2-2, with a tentative D call TRBD2 (6 bases). The CDR3 loop spans 13 amino acids. The germline V and J ends were trimmed by 3 bases and 7 bases, with 9 bases remaining between them.

This chain connects TRBV6-4 to TRBJ2-1, with 11 bases that match TRBD2. V lost 0 bases to trimming and J lost 5 bases; unmatched junction nucleotides: 0. This CDR3 has 15 residues. Germline V lookup: CDR1 MRHNA, CDR2 SNTAGT. The CDR3 region is CASSDSTSGNNEQFF. As DNA, the CDR3 is TGTGCCAGCAGTGACTCGACTAGCGGGAACAATGAGCAGTTCTTC.

The chain combines TRBV6-5 with TRBJ1-4; a weak D match, TRBD1 (5 bases). The length of the CDR3 is 14 residues. Trimming removed 7 bases at V and 4 bases at J, with 13 bases between. Germline CDR1 and CDR2: MNHEY and SVGAGI. As DNA, the CDR3 is TGTGCCAGCACCCGGGCCCAGGGTAATGAAAAACTGTTTTTT. It translates to CASTRAQGNEKLFF.